The rows below give T cell receptor beta chains drawn from one sample of a study of cytomegalovirus exposure and HLA in healthy donors. Here immunoSEQ multiplex PCR was the method, and the copy in TCRdb shows in-frame clones only, minus some. The sample records fewer than 85,000 clones, roughly 96% being singletons. Input material: PBMCs. These receptors were obtained from a woman between 18 and 29 years old in good health and CMV-seronegative. Each CDR3 is given with its conserved first and last residue. The D gene is left open where the match is weak. Clone size is stated in some rows and not others, as once, few, many or a class when expanded.

TRBD2 TRBJ2-3 NA TRBV10-1 TGCGCCAGCAGTGAGGGATTAGGGACTAGCGGGAGTATTATCACAGATACGCAGTATTTT CASSEGLGTSGSIITDTQYF
NA TRBJ2-1 NA TRBV4-1 TGCGCCAGCAGCCCGCTGACTGCAAAACCCAAAGCCTACAATGAGCAGTTCTTC CASSPLTAKPKAYNEQFF
TRBD2 TRBJ2-3 once TRBV6-4 TGTGCCAGCAGTGACGGCCCGGGACTAGCGGGAGGAGGGGGCACAGATACGCAGTATTTT CASSDGPGLAGGGGTDTQYF
TRBD2 TRBJ2-4 NA TRBV28 TGTGCCAGCAGTTTACGGGCCGCGGAGCGGGAGGACAAAAACATTCAGTACTTC CASSLRAAEREDKNIQYF
TRBD2 TRBJ2-7 NA TRBV5-1 TGCGCCAGCAGCTACGGACTAGCGGGGACGAGCTCCTACGAGCAGTACTTC CASSYGLAGTSSYEQYF
NA TRBJ2-3 NA TRBV9 TGTGCCAGCAGCGTATTTGGGGGCAGTGACACAGATACGCAGTATTTT CASSVFGGSDTDTQYF
NA TRBJ1-1 NA TRBV7-9 TGTGCCAGCAGCTCTACCCAAAACACTGAAGCTTTCTTT CASSSTQNTEAFF
NA TRBJ1-3 NA TRBV2 TGTGCCAGTTCGAGGACTATCTTCAGGGCGGACACCATATATTTT CASSRTIFRADTIYF
NA TRBJ2-3 NA TRBV19 TGTGCCAGTAGTCCCGGGACAGATACGCAGTATTTT CASSPGTDTQYF
TRBD2 TRBJ2-2 NA TRBV27 TGTGCCAGCAGTCTGACTAGCGGGATCACCGGGGAGCTGTTTTTT CASSLTSGITGELFF
NA TRBJ2-1 NA TRBV27 TGCGTCACGGTACGGGTTCCCTCCTACAATGAGCAGTTCTTC CVTVRVPSYNEQFF
TRBD2 TRBJ2-4 NA TRBV7-2 TGTGCCAGCAGCCCCACTAGCGCCGTAGCCAAAAACATTCAGTACTTC CASSPTSAVAKNIQYF
NA TRBJ2-1 once TRBV9 TGTGCCAGCAGCGTAGGGGGGGACGCAAGCTCCTACAATGAGCAGTTCTTC CASSVGGDASSYNEQFF
TRBD2 TRBJ2-5 NA TRBV5-6 TGTGCCAGCAGCTATCCGACTAGCGGCCAAGAGACCCAGTACTTC CASSYPTSGQETQYF
TRBD1 TRBJ1-4 NA TRBV28 TGTGCCAGCAGTCCCTGGGACAGCGTTGCAACTAATGAAAAACTGTTTTTT CASSPWDSVATNEKLFF
NA TRBJ2-3 NA TRBV2 TGTGCCAGCAGTCCCAGGGTTGGCACAGATACGCAGTATTTT CASSPRVGTDTQYF
NA TRBJ2-2 NA TRBV5-6 TGTGCCAGTGATACAGGGACCGGGGAGCTGTTTTTT CASDTGTGELFF
TRBD2 TRBJ2-1 NA TRBV4-2 TGTGCCAGCAGCCAATGGACGGGACTAGTGATTTACAATGAGCAGTTCTTC CASSQWTGLVIYNEQFF
TRBD1 TRBJ1-4 NA TRBV10-3 TGTGCCATCAGTGAGTCACAGGGGGAGAGGACTAATGAAAAACTGTTTTTT CAISESQGERTNEKLFF
TRBD1 TRBJ2-1 NA TRBV2 TGTGCCAGCAGTGGACAGGGAGTTGAGCAGTTCTTC CASSGQGVEQFF
NA TRBJ2-1 NA TRBV30 TGTGCCTGGAGTGACCGGGGACTTTCCTACAATGAGCAGTTCTTC CAWSDRGLSYNEQFF
NA TRBJ1-2 NA TRBV21-1 TGTGCCAGCAGCAAAGTCAACGACCCACTATGTGGCTACACCTTC CASSKVNDPLCGYTF
TRBD2 TRBJ2-7 once TRBV28 TGTGCCAGCAGTCCCGGGACTAGCGGGTTATACGAGCAGTACTTC CASSPGTSGLYEQYF
NA TRBJ1-2 NA TRBV28 TGTGCCAGCAGTTCTAGTGGCTACACCTTC CASSSSGYTF
NA TRBJ1-6 NA TRBV25-1 TGTGCCAGCAGTGAATGGTTAGGGGAGGGTAATTCACCCCTCCACTTT CASSEWLGEGNSPLHF
TRBD2 TRBJ2-1 NA TRBV19 TGTGCCAGTAGTATAATGGCACTAGCGGGGAACAATGAGCAGTTCTTC CASSIMALAGNNEQFF
NA TRBJ1-2 few TRBV13 TGTGCCAGCAGCTTACTTAGGGAGTACTATGGCTACACCTTC CASSLLREYYGYTF
TRBD2 TRBJ2-3 NA TRBV7-9 TGTGCCAGCAGCCTGAGACTAGCCCAAAGCACAGATACGCAGTATTTT CASSLRLAQSTDTQYF
TRBD2 TRBJ2-1 NA TRBV6-4 TGTGCCAGCAGTGACACTGCGGGAGGTGGCCATGAGCAGTTCTTC CASSDTAGGGHEQFF
NA TRBJ2-3 NA TRBV28 TGTGCCAGCCGGGACACCTTCACAGATACGCAGTATTTT CASRDTFTDTQYF
TRBD2 TRBJ2-5 NA TRBV4-1 TGCGCCAGCAGCCAATCGGGAGGGCCTATCCGGGAGACCCAGTACTTC CASSQSGGPIRETQYF
NA TRBJ1-5 once TRBV6-5 TGTGCCAGCAGTAGATCGGGGGTTAGTCAGCCCCAGCATTTT CASSRSGVSQPQHF
TRBD1 TRBJ2-5 NA TRBV27 TGTGCCAGCAGTGCTAAAGGGACAGGGGTTCTTGAGACCCAGTACTTC CASSAKGTGVLETQYF
TRBD2 TRBJ2-2 NA TRBV2 TGTGCCAGCAGCTTAGCGGGAATCTTGACCGGGGAGCTGTTTTTT CASSLAGILTGELFF
NA TRBJ2-3 NA TRBV15 TGTGCCACCAGCACAGACCTGACAATCACAGATACGCAGTATTTT CATSTDLTITDTQYF
NA TRBJ1-2 NA TRBV16 TGTGCCAGCAGCCAATCATTGGGGGAGGCTAACTATGGCTACACCTTC CASSQSLGEANYGYTF
TRBD2 TRBJ2-3 NA TRBV9 TGTGCCAGCAGCGGAGGGCGGGAGGGACCGAATACGCAGTATTTT CASSGGREGPNTQYF
TRBD2 TRBJ2-7 NA TRBV5-1 TGCGCCAGCTCCGTAGGACTAGCGGGCTACTACGAGCAGTACTTC CASSVGLAGYYEQYF
TRBD2 TRBJ2-1 NA TRBV6-5 TGTGCCAGCATAAAAAAGCGGGAGTTTAACCATGAGCAGTTCTTC CASIKKREFNHEQFF
TRBD1 TRBJ1-5 once TRBV7-8 TGTGCCAGCAGCTTGGGCAGGGGGCTGGGTCAGCCCCAGCATTTT CASSLGRGLGQPQHF
NA TRBJ2-3 NA TRBV28 TGTGCCAGCACCATCCCGGGTTCGTATACGCAGTATTTT CASTIPGSYTQYF
TRBD1 TRBJ2-1 NA TRBV10-3 TGTGCCATCACCGGGACAGGGGTTGATGAGCAGTTCTTC CAITGTGVDEQFF
TRBD2 TRBJ2-1 NA TRBV5-1 TGCGCCAGCAGCTTTTTTCCGGGAGGAGGGGATGGGGAGCAGTTCTTC CASSFFPGGGDGEQFF
NA TRBJ2-5 NA TRBV18 TGTGCCAGCTCACGGGGACTGGAAGAGACCCAGTACTTC CASSRGLEETQYF
NA TRBJ2-7 NA TRBV2 TGTGCCAGCAGTGGTTGGAGGCTCGGAACCTACGAGCAGTACTTC CASSGWRLGTYEQYF
NA TRBJ2-3 NA TRBV18 TGTGCCAGCTCACCGTATCCGGCAGATACGCAGTATTTT CASSPYPADTQYF
NA TRBJ2-5 NA TRBV5-1 TGCGCCAGCTGTGTAGGACAGCAAGAGACCCAGTACTTC CASCVGQQETQYF
NA TRBJ1-2 NA TRBV2 TGTGCCAGAGGGCAGGGGTTTAATGGCTACACCTTC CARGQGFNGYTF
NA TRBJ1-5 many TRBV28 TGTGCCAGCAATTCCCATAGCGGGGGCAATCAGCCCCAGCATTTT CASNSHSGGNQPQHF
NA TRBJ2-7 NA TRBV6-5 TGTGCCAGCAGTTACTCGAGGGGGGGCTACGAGCAGTACTTC CASSYSRGGYEQYF
NA TRBJ1-2 NA TRBV6-5 TGTGCCAGCACATCGGGTAACTCTGGCTACACCTTC CASTSGNSGYTF
NA TRBJ2-7 NA TRBV5-1 TGCGCCAGCACCCCAGTCGGAGCTTACGAGCAGTACTTC CASTPVGAYEQYF
NA TRBJ2-1 NA TRBV11-3 TGTGCCAGCAGCGACGATCTAGCGTCCAACAATGAGCAGTTCTTC CASSDDLASNNEQFF
NA TRBJ2-7 NA TRBV11-2 TGTGCCAGCAACATAGGGGGTACCTTCTCCTACGAGCAGTACTTC CASNIGGTFSYEQYF
NA TRBJ2-3 NA TRBV6-5 TGTGCCAGCAGTCACGCTCGACAGTTTCCAGATACGCAGTATTTT CASSHARQFPDTQYF
TRBD1 TRBJ2-5 NA TRBV19 TGTGCCAGTAGTAGCATCGCGGACAGGGAGCTCGGCCAAGAGACCCAGTACTTC CASSSIADRELGQETQYF
TRBD1 TRBJ1-1 NA TRBV5-8 TGTGCCAGCAGCCCGGACAGGCGAGGCACTGAAGCTTTCTTT CASSPDRRGTEAFF
TRBD1 TRBJ2-1 NA TRBV11-2 TGTGCCAGCAGCCCCGACAGGGGATTGGGTGAGCAGTTCTTC CASSPDRGLGEQFF
TRBD1 TRBJ1-1 NA TRBV9 TGTGCCAGCTCCGGTGGACAGGGGGCTCGAGCTGAAGCTTTCTTT CASSGGQGARAEAFF
TRBD1 TRBJ2-6 NA TRBV9 TGTGCCAGCAGCTCACACAGGGGAGTGGTCTCTGGGGCCAACGTCCTGACTTTC CASSSHRGVVSGANVLTF